This TCR beta chain was captured in a study of CD8 T cells in Susac syndrome. The germline V gene has CDR1 MNHEY and CDR2 SMNVEV (reference sequence). This CDR3 has 15 amino acids. V lost 2 bases and J 0 bases, leaving 11 bases between the germline ends. This clonotype appeared once. Sequencing of TCR beta was undertaken in CD8+ and CD4+ T cells derived from blood. An input of about 0.5 to 1 ug of RNA was subjected to reverse transcription using random hexamers. Amplification of TCR beta CDR3 was carried out by immunoSEQ multiplex PCR, which covered 54 Vbeta and 13 Jbeta segments. Using its own MiXCR run on the immunoSEQ multiplex PCR reads, TCRdb lists one record per CDR3 protein. The data show about 200,000 distinct CDR3 sequences, about 93% seen once.

This TCR derives from a human donor in good health. The gene calls are TRBV27 and TRBJ2-7; D is possibly TRBD1 or TRBD2 (5 bases each). Specimen: CD4+ T cells from PBMCs. The CDR3, as DNA: TGTGCCAGCAGTTTAGTTCCAGGGAGCTCCTACGAGCAGTACTTC. Translating it yields CASSLVPGSSYEQYF.